This T cell receptor beta chain appears in the sequencing data of a study of T-cell memory formation after mild COVID-19. At the level of the study: Largely donor-specific TCR clusters were found.

Using constant-segment primers, 5'RACE produced TCR alpha and TCR beta cDNA libraries carrying sample barcodes and UMIs. MiXCR, applied by TCRdb to the 5' RACE reads, yields one record per CDR3 protein. The table has under 650,000 distinct CDR3 sequences, about a sixth seen once; the top ten hold about 11%. About this clonotype itself: The junction departs from the called germline gene at one end, perhaps through a read error.

The CDR3 length is 12 residues. V gene TRBV12-3 or TRBV12-4 combines with J gene TRBJ2-1; TRBD2 matches at 10 bases. The sequence was collected from an adult woman who had mild COVID-19 (a few samples of this study predate the infection). Cell type and time point are not known. Material: PBMCs or a T cell subset sorted from them (not recorded which). CDR3 sequence (DNA): TGCTCTAGCGGGAGTGCTTACAATGAGCAGTTCTTC. It codes for CSSGSAYNEQFF.